These 31 T cell receptor gamma chains originate from one sample sequenced in a study of γδ T cells in repeated Plasmodium falciparum infection. TCRdb made new clone calls on the multiplex PCR reads using CATT. The sample shows some 32,000 gamma-chain clones, under 1.5% of them seen only once. Vgamma9/Vdelta2+ and Vdelta2-negative gammadelta T cells were flow-sorted from PBMC for bulk sequencing. The sample taken for sequencing was gamma-delta T cells from blood. The receptor set was obtained from a pool of human donors (malaria-infected and uninfected, not separated).

As to this clone: The protein recorded in TCRdb matches a much larger clone and deviates from this DNA's translation at residue 7, suggesting a read error; the protein here is obtained by translating the DNA. The V gene is TRGV9, but the J gene lacks a call. Germline values: CDR1 GITISATS, CDR2 ISYDGTV (reference sequence). This CDR3 is 9 amino acids long. The CDR3 nucleotides are TGTGCCTTGTCCTATAAGGAACTCTTT. Amino acids: CALSYKELF.

As to this clone: The protein in TCRdb stems from a much larger clone and differs at residue 4 from this DNA's translation, likely a read error; here the protein is translated from the DNA. The chain combines TRGV2 with TRGJ1 or TRGJ2. This CDR3 is built from 12 residues. Germline V gene sequence: CDR1 EGSNGY, CDR2 YDSYNSKV. CDR3 residues: CATRDGGHEKLF. The CDR3 coding sequence is TGTGCCACCCGGGACGGAGGGCATGAGAAACTCTTT.

At least ten counts were recorded for this clone. A far larger clone lies a single base away; this is likely a read error. Different DNA sequences within this sample yield the same CDR3. The V gene corresponds to TRGV9; no J gene was called. Germline CDR1 reads GITISATS; CDR2 reads ISYDGTV (reference sequence). There are 17 residues in the CDR3. The CDR3 sequence is CALWEVPTELGKKIKVF. The DNA for the CDR3 is TGTGCCTTGTGGGAGGTCCCAACCGAGTTGGGCAAAAAAATCAAAGTATTT.

Turning to this clone: TCRdb's entry gives the protein of a much larger clone, which mismatches this DNA's translation at residue 9, likely from a read error; the protein reported here is translated from the DNA. The CDR3 DNA sequence: TGTGCCTTGGGGGGTGATTGGATCGAGACGTTT. Protein product: CALGGDWIETF. Here the V gene is TRGV9, but the J gene went uncalled. Germline CDR1 GITISATS, CDR2 ISYDGTV (reference sequence). The CDR3 has 11 residues.

This clone was counted many times. TCRdb pairs this DNA with a much larger clone's protein that differs at residue 10, likely a read error; the protein shown was translated from the DNA. The chain carries TRGV9 and TRGJP. The J gene, left out of TCRdb, was set here by checking the DNA against germline. The CDR3 covers 17 residues. Germline assignment: CDR1 GITISATS and CDR2 ISYDGTV (reference sequence). For the CDR3, the DNA is TGTGCCTTGTGGGAGGTGCAGATTGAGTCGGGCAAAAAAATCAAGGTATTT. Translation: CALWEVQIESGKKIKVF.

This clone was observed a few times. This DNA's translation differs at residue 10 from TCRdb's protein, which comes from a much larger clone; a read error is likely, and the protein shown is translated from the DNA. This sequence joins TRGV8 and TRGJ1 or TRGJ2. No J gene was available from TCRdb, and it was assigned here by a germline match of the DNA. CDR3 length: 14 amino acids. Per germline, CDR1 VENAVY and CDR2 YDSYNSRV. DNA for the CDR3: TGTGCCACCTGGGATAGAACGTGTTATCATAAGAAACTCTTT. Its translation: CATWDRTCYHKKLF.

This clone was seen many times. TCRdb's listed protein matches a much larger clone and diverges from this DNA's translation at residue 10, likely through a read error; the protein shown comes from the DNA. The chain couples TRGV9 to TRGJP. TCRdb does not report a J gene; here it was assigned by matching the DNA to germline references. Germline V lookup: CDR1 GITISATS, CDR2 ISYDGTV (reference sequence). The CDR3 runs to 15 residues. DNA of the CDR3: TGTGCCTTGTGGGAGCACAGGTTGGGCAGAAAAATCAAGGTATTT. Protein: CALWEHRLGRKIKVF.

This clone was observed a handful of times. TCRdb records a much larger clone's protein for this DNA, with a difference at residue 3 that likely arises from a read error; the protein given is the translation of the DNA. V and J are TRGV9 and TRGJP1. The J gene is not listed in TCRdb, so it was assigned here from a DNA match to germline. The germline CDR1 and CDR2 sequences are GITISATS and ISYDGTV (reference sequence). This CDR3 spans 13 amino acids. CDR3 nucleotides: TGTGCCTCGTGGGAGGCACCGAGTTGGTTCAAGATATTT. Translated: CASWEAPSWFKIF.

This clone occurred many times. TCRdb's entry gives the protein of a much larger clone, which mismatches this DNA's translation at residue 8, likely from a read error; the protein reported here is translated from the DNA. V usage is TRGV9 and J usage is TRGJ1 or TRGJ2. The V gene end was trimmed by 1 base and the J gene end by 7 bases; junction bases not matched to a gene: 7. In germline, CDR1 is GITISATS, CDR2 ISYDGTV (reference sequence). The CDR3 sequence is 13 residues long. The chain's CDR3 is CALWEVPEYKKLF. The CDR3, as DNA: TGTGCCTTGTGGGAGGTACCGGAATATAAGAAACTCTTT.

A note on this clone: A read error is likely here: a far larger clone is one base away. At the DNA level, this CDR3 is encoded by other sequences in the same sample as well. Called V gene: TRGV8; the J gene was not called. This CDR3 has 14 residues. Germline lookup yields CDR1 VENAVY and CDR2 YDSYNSRV. The CDR3 spells CATWGWSSDWIKTF. The CDR3 bases are TGTGCCACCTGGGGCTGGAGTAGTGATTGGATCAAAACGTTT.

This clone was counted only a few times. The likely explanation is a read error, given a far larger clone one base away. The sample has other DNA sequences that encode this CDR3 too. The chain joins TRGV4 to TRGJ1 or TRGJ2. TCRdb leaves out the J gene; it was filled in here by matching the DNA to germline. Germline V gives CDR1 EGSTGY, CDR2 YDSYTSSV. The CDR3 is 13 amino acids. The V segment lost 2 bases and the J segment 7 bases; nucleotides outside the gene matches: 8. CDR3 sequence (DNA): TGTGCCACCTGGGATGCCTTTTACTATAAGAAACTCTTT. The encoded protein is CATWDAFYYKKLF.

This clone was observed many times. The chain joins TRGV3 to TRGJ1 or TRGJ2. Here the J gene came from matching the DNA to germline, since TCRdb omits it. The CDR3 runs to 17 residues. The germline V gene has CDR1 VTNTFY and CDR2 YDVSTARD (reference sequence). V lost 6 bases and J lost 0; bases outside the gene matches: 17. The CDR3 nucleotides read TGTGCCACCTGGATCTACAAGGGGGAGGGGAATTATTATAAGAAACTCTTT. This sequence encodes CATWIYKGEGNYYKKLF.

In its sample, this clone was seen a few times. TCRdb records a much larger clone's protein for this DNA, with a difference at residue 10 that likely arises from a read error; the protein given is the translation of the DNA. V is TRGV2 and J is TRGJ1 or TRGJ2. The J gene, left out of TCRdb, was set here by checking the DNA against germline. The CDR3 loop spans 13 amino acids. CDR1 and CDR2 (germline): EGSNGY, YDSYNSKV. As DNA, the CDR3 is TGTGCCACCTGGGACGGGCTTTTTTATGAGAAACTCTTT. Amino acids: CATWDGLFYEKLF.

Note on this clone: The amino acid sequence in TCRdb belongs to a much larger clone and departs from this DNA's translation at residue 7, likely a sequencing read error; the sequence shown is translated from the DNA. The chain is built from TRGV5 and TRGJ1 or TRGJ2. The J gene, missing from TCRdb, was assigned here through DNA to germline matching. Looked up from germline, CDR1 is VINAFY and CDR2 is YDVSNSKD. V dropped 0 bases and J dropped 9; count of bases not matched to a gene: 8. CDR3 size: 13 residues. CDR3 region: CATWDRWDTKKLF. The CDR3 DNA reads as TGTGCCACCTGGGACAGGTGGGATACTAAGAAACTCTTT.

As regards this clone: The translation of this DNA and the TCRdb protein of a much larger clone differ at residue 6, probably owing to a read error; the protein shown here is translated from the DNA. V usage is TRGV2 and J usage is TRGJP2. Assignment of the J gene here rests on matching the DNA to germline, because TCRdb gives none. Per the germline V gene, CDR1 is EGSNGY and CDR2 is YDSYNSKV. V was pared by 3 bases and J by 11 bases, with 6 bases of the junction left unmatched. The CDR3 extends over 12 amino acids. The DNA of the CDR3 is TGTGCCACCTGGGACAGGCGGTGGATCAAGACGTTT. Its translation: CATWDRRWIKTF.

In regard to this clone: The amino acid sequence in TCRdb belongs to a much larger clone and departs from this DNA's translation at residue 9, likely a sequencing read error; the sequence shown is translated from the DNA. The chain links TRGV9 to TRGJP. No J gene was available from TCRdb, and it was assigned here by a germline match of the DNA. The CDR3 contains 24 residues. The germline CDR1 and CDR2 sequences are GITISATS and ISYDGTV (reference sequence). The J segment lost 1 base and the V segment lost 4 bases, leaving 25 bases of the junction unmatched. This CDR3 is CALWDVARELSRDGQELGKKIKVF. DNA of the CDR3: TGTGCCTTGTGGGATGTAGCTCGCGAGCTTTCAAGGGACGGGCAAGAGTTGGGCAAAAAAATCAAGGTATTT.

Regarding this clone: A far larger clone is just one base off, so this is likely a read error. Other DNA sequences from this sample encode an identical CDR3 as well. This sequence joins TRGV9 and TRGJ1 or TRGJ2. TCRdb is silent on the J gene; assignment here came from matching the DNA to germline. Germline-derived CDR1 and CDR2 are GITISATS and ISYDGTV (reference sequence). The CDR3 has 11 amino acids. The chain's CDR3 is CALWAHYKKLF. As DNA, the CDR3 is TGTGCCCTGTGGGCCCATTATAAGAAACTCTTT.

As concerns this clone: TCRdb's entry gives the protein of a much larger clone, which mismatches this DNA's translation at residue 10, likely from a read error; the protein reported here is translated from the DNA. Other nucleotide sequences from this sample produce the same CDR3. The genes are TRGV9 and TRGJP1. The J gene comes from matching the DNA to germline here; TCRdb lacks it. Germline CDR1 is GITISATS and CDR2 is ISYDGTV (reference sequence). The CDR3 runs 13 residues. As DNA, the CDR3 is TGTGCCTTGTGGGACTCCACTGGTTGGTCCAAGATATTT. Protein product: CALWDSTGWSKIF.

This clone was seen a handful of times. TCRdb assigns this DNA the protein of a much larger clone, which departs from its translation at residue 5; this likely reflects a read error, and the protein shown comes from translating the DNA. V is TRGV4 and J is TRGJP1. No J gene is reported in TCRdb; it was inferred here by comparing the DNA with germline. With V trimmed by 3 bases and J by 7 bases, 5 bases remained unmatched. The CDR3 is 13 amino acids. Germline assignment: CDR1 EGSTGY and CDR2 YDSYTSSV. CDR3 nucleotide sequence: TGTGCCACCTGGGATCATATTGGTTGGTTCAAGATATTT. Translation: CATWDHIGWFKIF.

With respect to this clone: A single base is all that separates this from a far larger clone, so a read error is likely. No J gene call was made, and the V gene is TRGV3. There are 16 residues in the CDR3. Germline V gene lookup returns CDR1 VTNTFY and CDR2 YDVSTARD (reference sequence). Here the CDR3 reads CATWDRPYTTGWFQIF. The CDR3 region has the DNA TGTGCCACCTGGGACAGGCCTTATACCACTGGTTGGTTCCAGATATTT.

About this clone itself: This DNA's translation differs at residue 3 from TCRdb's protein, which comes from a much larger clone; a read error is likely, and the protein shown is translated from the DNA. The chain recombines TRGV4 with TRGJ1 or TRGJ2. The J gene was not available in TCRdb and was assigned here by matching the DNA to germline segments. The CDR3 is made up of 13 amino acids. Per the germline V gene, CDR1 is EGSTGY and CDR2 is YDSYTSSV. The CDR3 DNA is TGTGCCCCCTGGGTACCGAATTATTATAAGAAACTCTTT. Its translation: CAPWVPNYYKKLF.

This clone showed up many times. The protein recorded in TCRdb matches a much larger clone and deviates from this DNA's translation at residue 3, suggesting a read error; the protein here is obtained by translating the DNA. Other DNA variants within this sample encode the same CDR3. This chain uses TRGV9 with TRGJ1 or TRGJ2. TCRdb is silent on the J gene; assignment here came from matching the DNA to germline. Per germline, CDR1 GITISATS and CDR2 ISYDGTV (reference sequence). The length of the CDR3 is 12 residues. As DNA, the CDR3 is TGTGCCTCGTGGGAGGTGCGATATAAGAAACTCTTT. Protein: CASWEVRYKKLF.

As to this clone: The protein in TCRdb stems from a much larger clone and differs at residue 6 from this DNA's translation, likely a read error; here the protein is translated from the DNA. The rearrangement uses TRGV9 and TRGJP. TCRdb gives no J gene; it was assigned here by matching the DNA to germline. J lost 7 bases, V lost 3 bases, and 12 bases had no gene match. The CDR3 sequence is 18 residues long. The germline V gene encodes CDR1 GITISATS and CDR2 ISYDGTV (reference sequence). Here the CDR3 DNA reads TGTGCCTTGTGGGAGAGACCAAGGGGGGAGTTGGGCAAAAAAATCAAGGTATTT. It translates to CALWERPRGELGKKIKVF.

For this clone: TCRdb lists the protein of a much larger clone for this DNA, which differs at residue 10, so this is likely a read error; the protein given here is translated from the DNA itself. With the J gene uncalled, the V gene is TRGV9. This CDR3 is 12 amino acids long. Germline V CDR1 and CDR2: GITISATS, ISYDGTV (reference sequence). DNA of the CDR3: TGTGCCTTGTGGGAGAGACTTCTTAAGGAACTCTTT. It is translated as CALWERLLKELF.

In the case of this clone: One base away lies a much larger clone, so this may be a sequencing read error. The DNA is omitted, as the CDR3 cannot be located on it reliably, and the CDR3 follows TCRdb's listing. The V gene is given as TRGV3, and no J gene call is available. CDR1 and CDR2 (germline): VTNTFY, YDVSTARD (reference sequence). The CDR3 totals 35 residues, both ends included. CDR3 loop: CATWDRPKGEFIIRNSLAVEQHLLSQVSIGRIQHF.

This clone was recorded at least ten times. The TCRdb protein, from a much larger clone, departs from this DNA's translation at residue 8, likely by read error; the protein shown derives from the DNA. The rearrangement uses TRGV9 and TRGJP. No J gene was available from TCRdb, and it was assigned here by a germline match of the DNA. Per germline, CDR1 GITISATS and CDR2 ISYDGTV (reference sequence). With V trimmed by 0 bases and J by 12 bases, 5 bases remained unmatched. The CDR3 totals 15 residues. DNA of the CDR3: TGTGCCTTGTGGGAGGTGCGTACGGGCAAAAAAATCAAGGTATTT. Translating it yields CALWEVRTGKKIKVF.

This clone appeared many times. TCRdb has a much larger clone's protein, which differs at residue 7 from the translation of this DNA, likely because of a read error; what is shown is the protein translated from the DNA. The gene calls are TRGV9 and TRGJ1 or TRGJ2. Trimming at V came to 4 bases and at J to 3 bases, leaving 6 bases not matched to a gene. CDR3 length: 13 amino acids. Germline CDR1 and CDR2: GITISATS and ISYDGTV (reference sequence). CDR3 nucleotides: TGTGCCTTGTGGGATTACAGTTATTATAAGAAACTCTTT. Amino acid sequence: CALWDYSYYKKLF.

This clone was counted at least ten times. TCRdb shows a much larger clone's protein in place of this DNA's translation, and the two differ at residue 6, likely through a read error; the protein shown is translated from the DNA. Written as DNA, the CDR3 is TGTGCCACCCGGGGGGGCCCCCGTAGTGATTGGATCAAGACGTTT. Translated: CATRGGPRSDWIKTF. This chain joins TRGV2 and TRGJP2. The J gene, left out of TCRdb, was set here by checking the DNA against germline. Germline V gives CDR1 EGSNGY, CDR2 YDSYNSKV. V lost 9 bases to trimming and J lost 3 bases; unmatched junction nucleotides: 13. This CDR3 spans 15 amino acids.

This clone was seen more than once but under ten times. A far larger clone is one base from this, pointing to a likely read error. V gene TRGV9 combines with J gene TRGJ1 or TRGJ2. The CDR3 contains 14 residues. Germline CDR1 GITISATS, CDR2 ISYDGTV (reference sequence). In DNA, the CDR3 is TGTGCCCTGTGGGAGGTGCGTTTTTATTATAAGAAACTCTTT. Protein sequence: CALWEVRFYYKKLF.

This clone was seen repeatedly, ten times or more. The chain is built from TRGV4 and TRGJP1. Germline V lookup: CDR1 EGSTGY, CDR2 YDSYTSSV. This CDR3 comprises 16 residues. V lost 1 base, J lost 3 bases, and 8 bases stayed unmatched. The CDR3 is CATWDGGWSTGWFKIF. The CDR3 nucleotides are TGTGCCACCTGGGATGGAGGGTGGTCCACTGGTTGGTTCAAGATATTT.

This clone was seen many times. This chain links TRGV8 with TRGJP2. Germline CDR1 VENAVY, CDR2 YDSYNSRV. CDR3 length: 17 residues. J was trimmed by 2 bases and V by 3 bases; bases with no gene match: 12. The CDR3 spells CATWDFSGRSSDWIKTF. The CDR3 coding sequence is TGTGCCACCTGGGATTTTTCGGGTAGGAGTAGTGATTGGATCAAGACGTTT.